The count of the clone carrying this T cell receptor (beta chain) is one. What it binds is not known. Specified time point: newly diagnosed GD, antithyroid drugs for less than 3 months. Construction of the TCR library relied on RNA isolated from PBMCs. Diagnosis followed American Thyroid Association guidelines for Graves' disease. This sample stems from a study of regulatory T cells in long-lasting Graves disease. Notes on the study in general: Repertoires from persistent disease leaned toward TRBV28, TRBJ1-2 and TRBJ2-5. The study found persistent patients shared more public clonotypes (2,741) than new patients (over 900). Persistent Graves' patients showed reduced TCR diversity versus newly diagnosed patients.

HTBI primers from iRepertoire and Arm-PCR of CDR3 regions yielded the TCR beta libraries. Using its own MiXCR run on the multiplex PCR reads, TCRdb lists one record per CDR3 protein. Of approximately 230,000 distinct CDR3 sequences listed, approximately 16% were seen once; the top ten hold approximately 20%. V was clipped by 6 bases and J by 0 bases; unmatched bases: 16. This CDR3 region has 18 residues. Germline lookup yields CDR1 SNHLY and CDR2 FYNNEI. This chain links TRBV2 with TRBJ2-7, with 8 bases lining up with TRBD2. Source: peripheral blood mononuclear cells (PBMCs), taken at new diagnosis, from a patient treated with antithyroid drugs. This TCR was sampled from a female donor with Graves disease. The CDR3 sequence is CASSGPGGVGLYSYEQYF. The CDR3 region has the DNA TGTGCCAGCAGCGGCCCGGGAGGGGTGGGGCTGTACTCCTACGAGCAGTACTTC.